A single sample is the source of the 24 T cell receptor beta chains below, sequenced in a study of blood T cells in healthy people across ages. The use of a sample-barcoded 5' primer and a J-beta primer mix characterized a second PCR of 7 to 11 cycles. TCRdb re-derived calls from the 5' RACE reads in MiXCR, one entry per CDR3 protein. The table shows 800,000 to 950,000 distinct CDR3 sequences, with almost 30% occurring only once. The same sample was also used in a study of T cells of mothers and their children.

The sample was blood. Receptor source: a woman aged 40 to 55 in good health.

CDR3 protein: CSAKGERSPQYEQYF. CDR3 nucleotide sequence: TGCAGTGCTAAGGGGGAGAGGTCCCCACAATACGAGCAGTACTTC. The chain combines TRBV20-1 with TRBJ2-7, with D possibly TRBD1 on 6 matching bases. Germline V lookup: CDR1 DFQATT, CDR2 SNEGSKA (reference sequence). There are 15 residues in the CDR3. Trimming pared 4 bases from V and 4 bases from J, leaving 20 bases between.

CDR3 sequence: CASSYEVANTEAFF. CDR3 coding DNA: TGTGCCAGCAGTTACGAGGTGGCGAACACTGAAGCTTTCTTT. The J gene is TRBJ1-1, the V gene TRBV6-2 or TRBV6-3; D not resolved. V shed 2 bases and J shed 1 base, with 8 bases lying between them. Germline V gene lookup returns CDR1 MNHEY and CDR2 SVGEGT. The CDR3 totals 14 residues.

The chain combines TRBV5-6 with TRBJ1-5; 7 bases are a match to TRBD1. With V trimmed by 2 bases and J by 2 bases, 13 bases remained unmatched. The germline V gene encodes CDR1 SGHDT and CDR2 YYEEEE. CDR3 length: 18 residues. The CDR3 sequence: CASSLGVTGRGGNQPQHF. Written as DNA, the CDR3 is TGTGCCAGCAGCTTAGGGGTGACAGGGCGAGGCGGCAATCAGCCCCAGCATTTT.

The table lists this clonotype with a few counts. The chain is built from TRBV12-3 or TRBV12-4 and TRBJ1-1, with D perhaps TRBD1 (5 bases). V was cut by 6 bases and J by 4 bases, with 12 bases left in between. CDR3 size: 13 residues. DNA of the CDR3: TGTGCCAGCAGACTAAAGAGGGGCACTGAAGCTTTCTTT. Amino acid sequence: CASRLKRGTEAFF.

The rearrangement uses TRBV5-6 and TRBJ1-1; D gene uncertain. Germline lookup yields CDR1 SGHDT and CDR2 YYEEEE. With 0 bases removed from V and 4 bases from J, the gap between germline ends came to 16 bases. The CDR3 runs to 16 residues. Here the CDR3 DNA reads TGTGCCAGCAGCTTGGGGCCGGCAGGAAGCAGCACTGAAGCTTTCTTT. It specifies CASSLGPAGSSTEAFF.

This clonotype showed up many times. This chain uses TRBV11-2 with TRBJ2-7; D unresolved. V was clipped by 0 bases and J by 2 bases, with 11 bases between them. Germline V gene data show CDR1 as SGHAT and CDR2 as FQNNGV. CDR3 length equals 15 residues. DNA of the CDR3: TGTGCCAGCAGCTTAGATAGGCGACTCACCTACGAGCAGTACTTC. It encodes CASSLDRRLTYEQYF.

The chain recombines TRBV29-1 with TRBJ2-1; D gene unclear. The V and J ends lost 7 bases and 8 bases respectively, with 9 bases between them. The germline V gene has CDR1 SQVTM and CDR2 ANQGSEA. The CDR3 has 10 amino acids. The DNA for the CDR3 is TGCAGCGCCCTGGAATATGAGCAGTTCTTC. It translates to CSALEYEQFF.

About this clonotype: Relative to the germline gene, one junction end is altered; a read error may explain this. The chain recombines TRBV12-3 or TRBV12-4 with TRBJ2-3; 8 positions match TRBD1. This CDR3 has 14 amino acids. The CDR3 coding sequence is TGTGCCAGCAGTCCCCTCGGCGGGACAGGTACGCAGTATTTT. It specifies CASSPLGGTGTQYF.

This clonotype appeared many times. V gene TRBV11-1 combines with J gene TRBJ1-1, with D unresolved. The CDR3 length is 14 residues. V shed 2 bases and J shed 5 bases, with 12 bases lying between them. Germline loops: CDR1 SGHAT, CDR2 FQDESV (reference sequence). CDR3 residues: CASSLTEVGTEAFF. In DNA, the CDR3 is TGTGCCAGCAGCTTAACAGAGGTCGGGACTGAAGCTTTCTTT.

This clonotype was counted between two and nine times. The rearrangement links TRBV7-2 to TRBJ2-7, with 11 bases that match TRBD2. From germline, CDR1 is SGHTA and CDR2 FQGNSA. Losses at the gene ends were 1 base for V and 2 bases for J; bases not matched to a gene: 4. This CDR3 has 16 residues. The CDR3 protein is CASSLDLAGGPYEQYF. CDR3 sequence (DNA): TGTGCCAGCAGCTTAGACCTAGCGGGGGGCCCCTACGAGCAGTACTTC.

This clonotype occurred a few times. The chain combines TRBV5-1 with TRBJ2-3; D gene uncertain. CDR1 and CDR2 from the germline V gene are SGHRS and YFSETQ. The CDR3 has 15 residues. The V end lost 0 bases, the J end lost 2 bases, and 10 bases lay between the germline ends. CDR3 sequence reads: CASSLGGTTTDTQYF. CDR3 nucleotides: TGCGCCAGCAGCTTGGGTGGCACGACCACAGATACGCAGTATTTT. The complete variable domain, with remaining parts taken from reference TRBV5-1 and TRBJ2-3, reads KAGVTQTPRYLIKTRGQQVTLSCSPISGHRSVSWYQQTPGQGLQFLFEYFSETQRNKGNFPGRFSGRQFSNSRSEMNVSTLELGDSALYLCASSLGGTTTDTQYFGPGTRLTVL.

The V and J genes are TRBV7-9 and TRBJ1-1; 8 bases fit TRBD1. CDR1 is SEHNR, CDR2 FQNEAQ, per germline (reference sequence). Trimming at V came to 0 bases and at J to 7 bases, leaving 7 bases not matched to a gene. The CDR3 consists of 15 residues. The CDR3 DNA follows: TGTGCCAGCAGCTTAGCGGATCAGGGGGCGGGTGAAGCTTTCTTT. Amino acids: CASSLADQGAGEAFF.

The table lists this clonotype with a few counts. The chain carries TRBV20-1 and TRBJ2-4; maybe TRBD2 (6 bases). The CDR3 spans 15 residues. Looked up from germline, CDR1 is DFQATT and CDR2 is SNEGSKA (reference sequence). The V and J ends lost 3 bases and 0 bases respectively, with 12 bases between them. CDR3 bases: TGCAGTGCTAGTCTTCGGGGACTAGCCAAAAACATTCAGTACTTC. The encoded protein is CSASLRGLAKNIQYF.

J is TRBJ1-5 and V is TRBV20-1, with 9 bases aligning to TRBD1. Germline CDR1 is DFQATT and CDR2 is SNEGSKA (reference sequence). The V segment lost 4 bases and the J segment 4 bases; nucleotides outside the gene matches: 5. The CDR3 covers 14 residues. The CDR3 is CSANRGQGNQPQHF. CDR3 nucleotide sequence: TGCAGTGCTAATAGAGGACAGGGGAATCAGCCCCAGCATTTT.

Remarks on this clonotype: A much larger clone lies one base from this, so it may be a read error. The J gene is TRBJ2-1, the V gene TRBV5-1; 8 nucleotides line up with TRBD2. CDR3 length: 15 amino acids. Germline V gives CDR1 SGHRS, CDR2 YFSETQ. Trimming at V came to 4 bases and at J to 4 bases, leaving 7 bases not matched to a gene. DNA for the CDR3: TGCGCCAGCAGCGAGCGAGCGGGGGAATACAATGAGCAGTTCTTC. It translates to CASSERAGEYNEQFF.

There are a few counts of this clonotype. The chain combines TRBV7-2 with TRBJ2-6; D call uncertain. The V gene lost 3 bases and the J gene lost 0 bases, with 6 bases spanning the gap. The CDR3 has 15 amino acids. Germline V gene data show CDR1 as SGHTA and CDR2 as FQGNSA. For the CDR3, the DNA is TGTGCCAGCAGCTTCGACCCCTCTGGGGCCAACGTCCTGACTTTC. It codes for CASSFDPSGANVLTF.

The V and J genes are TRBV10-3 and TRBJ2-7; perhaps TRBD2 as D (6 bases). The CDR3 contains 15 residues. Germline loops: CDR1 ENHRY, CDR2 SYGVKD. Trimming left V 3 bases short and J 0 bases short, with 12 bases between. CDR3 in amino acids: CAISEGTSRSYEQYF. The DNA for the CDR3 is TGTGCCATCAGTGAAGGGACTTCCCGCTCCTACGAGCAGTACTTC.

This clonotype has a count of ten or more. The rearrangement links TRBV2 to TRBJ1-2; 7 positions match TRBD1. This CDR3 spans 16 amino acids. The V gene end was trimmed by 3 bases and the J gene end by 1 base; junction bases not matched to a gene: 8. Germline V gene lookup returns CDR1 SNHLY and CDR2 FYNNEI. The CDR3 protein is CASSDVRTGRNYGYTF. The CDR3 DNA reads TGTGCCAGCAGTGATGTGCGGACAGGTCGTAACTATGGCTACACCTTC.

This clonotype came up a few times. The CDR3 sequence is CASSLRGPNYGYTF. CDR3 in DNA: TGTGCCAGCAGCTTGCGGGGGCCTAACTATGGCTACACCTTC. The gene calls are TRBV5-6 and TRBJ1-2; possible D gene TRBD1, 6 bases. V shed 1 base and J shed 0 bases, with 7 bases lying between them. The germline V gene encodes CDR1 SGHDT and CDR2 YYEEEE. The CDR3 has 14 residues.

The J gene is TRBJ2-4, the V gene TRBV3-1; 7 bases fit TRBD2. J lost 14 bases, V lost 5 bases, and 18 bases had no gene match. The CDR3 contains 15 residues. Looked up from germline, CDR1 is LGHDT and CDR2 is YNNKEL (reference sequence). The CDR3 DNA reads as TGTGCCAGCAGCGGGGGGGGGGATTCCCCCGGGGTCGAGTACTTC. It yields the protein CASSGGGDSPGVEYF.

The rearrangement joins TRBV4-1 to TRBJ2-3; D perhaps matches TRBD1 (6 bases). This CDR3 region has 15 residues. Germline CDR1 reads MGHRA; CDR2 reads YSYEKL. The ends were cut back, 0 bases at V and 4 bases at J, with 11 bases in the middle. The CDR3 region has the DNA TGCGCCAGCAGCCAAGAAGGGGGAATCGCAGATACGCAGTATTTT. It is translated as CASSQEGGIADTQYF.

The V gene is TRBV7-2, the J gene TRBJ2-5; D may be TRBD1 (5 bases). The CDR3 covers 15 residues. Deletions cut 0 bases from V and 6 bases from J, with 14 bases between. Germline CDR1 SGHTA, CDR2 FQGNSA. The CDR3 protein is CASSLAGPKAQTQYF. Written as DNA, the CDR3 is TGTGCCAGCAGCTTAGCGGGGCCGAAGGCTCAGACCCAGTACTTC.

CDR3 sequence: CASAISMMTGGKNIQYF. The CDR3 DNA reads as TGTGCCAGCGCAATATCGATGATGACAGGGGGCAAAAACATTCAGTACTTC. The chain is built from TRBV7-2 and TRBJ2-4; 9 positions match TRBD1. Germline V gene data show CDR1 as SGHTA and CDR2 as FQGNSA. The CDR3 runs to 17 residues. The J segment lost 3 bases and the V segment lost 8 bases, leaving 14 bases of the junction unmatched.

This chain connects TRBV7-2 to TRBJ2-7, with 8 bases aligning to TRBD2. V trimming: 1 base; J trimming: 0 bases; junction bases outside the gene matches: 5. This CDR3 comprises 16 residues. In germline, CDR1 is SGHTA, CDR2 FQGNSA. The CDR3 DNA sequence: TGTGCCAGCAGCTTAGAAGGACTAGCCTTCTCCTACGAGCAGTACTTC. Protein sequence: CASSLEGLAFSYEQYF.